Below are 8 T cell receptor beta chains sequenced from a single sample in a study of identical twins. TCRdb re-derived calls from the 5' RACE reads in MiXCR, one entry per CDR3 protein. The sample records around 490,000 distinct CDR3 sequences, 20% to 25% being singletons. The same sample was also studied in work on yellow fever vaccine responses in identical twins.

Sequencing input: CD4+ T cells sorted from blood. These receptors all come from a woman between 18 and 29 years old in good health.

The DNA of the CDR3 is TGCAGTGCCACCAGGACAGGAGGTCTGCAGTATTTT. Protein product: CSATRTGGLQYF. The rearrangement joins TRBV20-1 to TRBJ2-3; the match to TRBD1 covers 7 bases. Unmatched junction bases numbered 11, after V lost 6 bases and J lost 11 bases. This CDR3 is 12 amino acids long. Germline CDR1 reads DFQATT; CDR2 reads SNEGSKA (reference sequence).

V gene TRBV10-1 combines with J gene TRBJ2-3; possible D gene TRBD1, 7 bases. V lost 2 bases and J lost 3, with 15 bases in between. The CDR3 has 16 residues. CDR1 is WNHNN, CDR2 SYGVQD, per germline (reference sequence). The CDR3 spells CASSERTGGHTDTQYF. CDR3 nucleotide sequence: TGCGCCAGCAGTGAGAGGACAGGAGGGCATACAGATACGCAGTATTTT.

This clonotype appeared many times. V and J are TRBV28 and TRBJ2-1; 10 nucleotides line up with TRBD2. J gave up 5 bases and V 7 bases, and 5 bases lay outside the gene matches. The CDR3 runs to 14 residues. CDR1 is MDHEN, CDR2 SYDVKM, per germline. This CDR3 reads CASIPLAGDNEQFF. DNA for the CDR3: TGTGCCAGCATACCCCTAGCGGGAGACAATGAGCAGTTCTTC. Full variable domain (remainder filled in from reference TRBV28 and TRBJ2-1): DVKVTQSSRYLVKRTGEKVFLECVQDMDHENMFWYRQDPGLGLRLIYFSYDVKMKEKGDIPEGYSVSREKKERFSLILESASTNQTSMYLCASIPLAGDNEQFFGPGTRLTVL.

The chain recombines TRBV20-1 with TRBJ1-1; D uncertain. Trimming stripped 5 bases from V and 1 base from J, with 20 bases between. Germline CDR1 is DFQATT and CDR2 is SNEGSKA (reference sequence). The CDR3 runs to 16 residues. DNA of the CDR3: TGCAGTGCTGGCCGCGACCGGGGTTGGGAGAACACTGAAGCTTTCTTT. Amino acids: CSAGRDRGWENTEAFF.

DNA for the CDR3: TGCAGTGCTAGAGAAGCGGGAGGAATTGCAGGGTTCTTC. This encodes CSAREAGGIAGFF. This chain uses TRBV20-1 with TRBJ2-1, with 9 bases aligning to TRBD2. Germline-derived CDR1 and CDR2 are DFQATT and SNEGSKA (reference sequence). This CDR3 region has 13 residues. Trimming removed 0 bases from V and 15 bases from J; junction bases left unmatched: 9.

This clonotype was seen more than once but under ten times. This rearrangement joins TRBV10-3 to TRBJ1-6; 8 positions match TRBD1. The J segment lost 6 bases and the V segment lost 3 bases, leaving 7 bases of the junction unmatched. This CDR3 comprises 16 residues. Looked up from germline, CDR1 is ENHRY and CDR2 is SYGVKD. As DNA, the CDR3 is TGTGCCATCAGTGATCCAGGGGGCCGTCCTAATTCACCCCTCCACTTT. Its translation: CAISDPGGRPNSPLHF.

The J gene is TRBJ2-3, the V gene TRBV5-4; 14 bases are shared with TRBD2. The V gene's germline CDR1 is SGHNT and CDR2 YYREEE (reference sequence). The CDR3 is 17 amino acids. Trimming removed 4 bases from V and 2 bases from J; junction bases left unmatched: 6. CDR3 protein: CASSPGLAGAFTDTQYF. Written as DNA, the CDR3 is TGTGCCAGCAGCCCGGGACTAGCGGGAGCGTTCACAGATACGCAGTATTTT.

This clonotype was seen only a few times. The genes are TRBV2 and TRBJ2-7; D not resolved. Germline CDR1 SNHLY, CDR2 FYNNEI. Trimming pared 1 base from V and 0 bases from J, leaving 7 bases between. The CDR3 has 14 amino acids. CDR3 sequence: CASSEDYPSYEQYF. CDR3 bases: TGTGCCAGCAGTGAAGACTACCCCTCCTACGAGCAGTACTTC.